The subject of this entry is one TCR beta chain. Germline V CDR1 and CDR2: KGHDR, SFDVKD. The CDR3 has 16 residues. After removal of 4 bases from V and 0 bases from J, the junction contained 2 bases not matched to a gene. These data belong to a study of blood T cell repertoires in COVID-19. TCRdb's table, derived via immunoSEQ multiplex PCR, lists solely in-frame clones and lacks some. The top ten hold less than 20% of the sample, which has 100,000 to 150,000 clones, around nine tenths seen once. This receptor was obtained from a man aged 45-60 years with active or convalescent COVID-19. The chain has TRBV24-1 and TRBJ2-5; 12 bases align to TRBD1. Sample: peripheral blood. CDR3 in amino acids: CATSEGQGAHQETQYF. CDR3 DNA sequence: TGTGCCACCAGTGAGGGACAGGGGGCCCACCAAGAGACCCAGTACTTC.